This is a list of T cell receptor beta chains from one sample in a study of blood T cell repertoires in COVID-19. Produced via immunoSEQ multiplex PCR; TCRdb's table is partial and in-frame only. Here the sample spans some 130,000 clones, 87% being singletons. The source material was peripheral blood. The receptors here all came from a woman aged 55-70 years with acute or convalescent COVID-19. The CDR3 runs from the conserved cysteine through the conserved F or W.

CASSADRNQPQHF	TRBV19	TRBJ1-5	13
CASSATSGAYNEQFF	TRBV3-1/TRBV3-2	TRBJ2-1	15
CAGQQGFNEKLFF	TRBV6-1	TRBJ1-4	13
CASSSGMKVTEAFF	TRBV7-2	TRBJ1-1	14
CASTTTKLTEAFF	TRBV19	TRBJ1-1	13
CASSVDAGTGGDQPQHF	TRBV6-1	TRBJ1-5	17
CASSPGDVSSYEQYF	TRBV6-5	TRBJ2-7	15
CATSSHSGSEQFF	TRBV15	TRBJ2-1	13
CASSEVREYNEQFF	TRBV2	TRBJ2-1	14
CASSPSGDTEAFF	TRBV18	TRBJ1-1	13
CASNLEGQGNGYTF	TRBV5-1	TRBJ1-2	14
CASSPTGLAYNEQFF	TRBV9	TRBJ2-1	15
CASSHLPRGSNYGYTF	TRBV4-1	TRBJ1-2	16
CATTSQGWRGNTIYF	TRBV18	TRBJ1-3	15
CASSLLGTGGFPYEQYF	TRBV18	TRBJ2-7	17
CSATTSAKQFF	TRBV20-1	TRBJ2-1	11
CASRPRGGGETQYF	TRBV2	TRBJ2-5	14
CASSPRAGGSSSYNEQFF	TRBV19	TRBJ2-1	18
CASSVDPSETEAFF	TRBV9	TRBJ1-1	14
CSVDEREGADTQYF	TRBV29-1	TRBJ2-3	14
CASSLVSGSGRYEQYF	TRBV7-8	TRBJ2-7	16
CASSEKRLNTGELFF	TRBV6-1	TRBJ2-2	15
CASSRGFSTEAFF	TRBV5-6	TRBJ1-1	13
CASSPRGDNTEAFF	TRBV7-3	TRBJ1-1	14
CASSVGGLGEQFF	TRBV9	TRBJ2-1	13
CASSSGSREYEQYF	TRBV5-5	TRBJ2-7	14